These 26 T cell receptor beta chains share one sample of origin, sequenced in a study of T cell responses to AZD1222 COVID-19 vaccine. The repertoire was sequenced with immunoSEQ multiplex PCR; TCRdb's copy has only in-frame clones and lacks some. The table has 200,000 or so clones, about 93% seen once. The sequencing here drew on peripheral blood, taken 28 days after the second AZD1222 dose. These receptors originate from an adult who received the AZD1222 COVID-19 vaccine.

V usage is TRBV15 and J usage is TRBJ1-1, with a weak D call TRBD1 (5 bases). V was shortened by 0 bases and J by 4 bases, with 12 bases between the two germline ends. Germline-derived CDR1 and CDR2 are LNHNV and YYDKDF (reference sequence). There are 15 residues in the CDR3. For the CDR3, the DNA is TGTGCCACCAGCAGAGATCGGGGTCAGGGCACTGAAGCTTTCTTT. Translation gives CATSRDRGQGTEAFF.

The sample holds one count of this clone. V gene TRBV6-5 combines with J gene TRBJ1-2; 9 bases are a match to TRBD1. CDR3 size: 15 residues. The V segment lost 6 bases and the J segment 5 bases; nucleotides outside the gene matches: 10. CDR1 is MNHEY, CDR2 SVGAGI, per germline. CDR3 region: CASRSGTGPPYGYTF. Here the CDR3 DNA reads TGTGCCAGCAGGAGTGGGACAGGGCCCCCTTATGGCTACACCTTC.

The chain uses TRBV5-1 and TRBJ1-3, with D hard to call. The CDR3 sequence is 14 residues long. With 7 bases removed from V and 0 bases from J, the gap between germline ends came to 11 bases. Germline CDR1 reads SGHRS; CDR2 reads YFSETQ. CDR3 loop: CASGDGNSGNTIYF. The CDR3 bases are TGCGCCAGCGGCGACGGGAACTCTGGAAACACCATATATTTT. Combining the CDR3 with reference TRBV5-1 and TRBJ1-3 gives the whole variable domain KAGVTQTPRYLIKTRGQQVTLSCSPISGHRSVSWYQQTPGQGLQFLFEYFSETQRNKGNFPGRFSGRQFSNSRSEMNVSTLELGDSALYLCASGDGNSGNTIYFGEGSWLTVV.

The gene calls are TRBV10-3 and TRBJ1-1; D might be TRBD1 (5 bases). CDR3 size: 11 residues. Per the germline V gene, CDR1 is ENHRY and CDR2 is SYGVKD. Deletions cut 7 bases from V and 7 bases from J, with 10 bases between. The CDR3 spells CAIMWGGEAFF. In DNA form, the CDR3 reads TGTGCCATCATGTGGGGGGGTGAAGCTTTCTTT.

This chain links TRBV5-6 with TRBJ1-6, with D unresolved. This CDR3 is built from 14 residues. Germline loops: CDR1 SGHDT, CDR2 YYEEEE. V lost 4 bases to trimming and J lost 7 bases, with 12 bases between them. The DNA of the CDR3 is TGTGCCAGCAGCCCGGGGTATGGGAATTCACCCCTCCACTTT. This translates into CASSPGYGNSPLHF.

The genes are TRBV5-6 and TRBJ1-2; TRBD1 matches 8 bases. J gave up 7 bases and V 3 bases, and 14 bases lay outside the gene matches. CDR3 length: 16 amino acids. Germline assignment: CDR1 SGHDT and CDR2 YYEEEE. Written as DNA, the CDR3 is TGTGCCAGCAGCTACATCTCAGGGGGCTGGGTTAGTGGCTACACCTTC. Translating gives CASSYISGGWVSGYTF.

V gene TRBV11-2 combines with J gene TRBJ2-7; tentative D call: TRBD2 (5 bases). Germline lookup yields CDR1 SGHAT and CDR2 FQNNGV. The CDR3 length is 13 residues. V lost 4 bases and J 3 bases, leaving 10 bases between the germline ends. Here the CDR3 reads CASSSDSFYEQYF. The DNA for the CDR3 is TGTGCCAGCAGCTCGGACTCTTTCTACGAGCAGTACTTC.

The V and J genes are TRBV4-1 and TRBJ2-7; TRBD2 might be the D (6 bases). The CDR3 totals 15 residues. The V end lost 4 bases, the J end lost 2 bases, and 15 bases lay between the germline ends. Germline V gene data show CDR1 as MGHRA and CDR2 as YSYEKL. This chain's CDR3 is CASSPDRGLTYEQYF. CDR3 nucleotide sequence: TGCGCCAGCAGCCCGGATAGGGGACTTACCTACGAGCAGTACTTC.

The V and J genes are TRBV11-2 and TRBJ2-1; 8 bases are shared with TRBD2. The CDR3 has 16 residues. Losses at the gene ends were 3 bases for V and 8 bases for J; bases not matched to a gene: 12. CDR1 SGHAT and CDR2 FQNNGV come from the germline V gene. The chain's CDR3 is CASSFGGAWVKDEQFF. The CDR3 region has the DNA TGTGCCAGCAGCTTCGGGGGGGCGTGGGTAAAGGATGAGCAGTTCTTC.

The rearrangement links TRBV5-1 to TRBJ1-6, with 7 bases lining up with TRBD1. CDR1 and CDR2 from the germline V gene are SGHRS and YFSETQ. V trimming: 4 bases; J trimming: 5 bases; junction bases outside the gene matches: 9. This CDR3 is 16 amino acids long. The CDR3 loop reads CASSPRSTGNNSPLHF. The CDR3 nucleotides read TGCGCCAGCAGCCCACGGTCGACAGGGAATAATTCACCCCTCCACTTT.

V usage is TRBV20-1 and J usage is TRBJ2-7; D perhaps matches TRBD2 (5 bases). The CDR3 runs 15 residues. Trimming removed 3 bases at V and 2 bases at J, with 17 bases between. CDR1 is DFQATT and CDR2 is SNEGSKA in the germline V gene (reference sequence). CDR3 protein: CSASSEDGAAYEQYF. CDR3 nucleotides: TGCAGTGCTAGTTCCGAAGACGGAGCGGCCTACGAGCAGTACTTC.

In its sample, this clone was seen once. The V gene is TRBV12-3 or TRBV12-4, the J gene TRBJ1-2; 7 nucleotides agree with TRBD1. The CDR3 is 13 residues long. V lost 7 bases and J lost 6; bases outside the gene matches: 8. CDR3 in amino acids: CASTGDRVNGYTF. The CDR3 coding sequence is TGTGCCAGCACCGGCGACAGGGTTAATGGCTACACCTTC.

The genes are TRBV2 and TRBJ1-5; 7 nucleotides match TRBD1. Germline lookup yields CDR1 SNHLY and CDR2 FYNNEI. The CDR3 consists of 14 residues. The V and J ends lost 7 bases and 4 bases, in that order; junction bases with no gene match: 7. CDR3 DNA sequence: TGTGCCAGCAAGAGGGAGGGGGCAAATCAGCCCCAGCATTTT. Amino acid sequence: CASKREGANQPQHF.

This chain connects TRBV18 to TRBJ1-5; possible D gene TRBD1, 5 bases. The CDR3 consists of 14 residues. V gave up 6 bases and J gave up 3 bases, with 12 bases separating them. Germline lookup yields CDR1 KGHSH and CDR2 LQKENI. As DNA, the CDR3 is TGTGCCAGCTCGGCCGGGACCTCCAATCAGCCCCAGCATTTT. As protein: CASSAGTSNQPQHF.

The V gene is TRBV6-6, the J gene TRBJ1-2, with a weak D call TRBD1 (6 bases). Germline values: CDR1 MNHNY, CDR2 SVGAGI (reference sequence). This CDR3 is 13 amino acids long. Trimming pared 4 bases from V and 5 bases from J, leaving 11 bases between. The CDR3 here is CASSSSRGYGYTF. The CDR3 bases are TGTGCCAGCAGTTCATCCAGGGGTTATGGCTACACCTTC.

This chain uses TRBV19 with TRBJ2-2; D is unresolved. The germline V gene encodes CDR1 LNHDA and CDR2 SQIVND (reference sequence). Deletions cut 5 bases from V and 0 bases from J, with 13 bases between. This CDR3 has 16 residues. The CDR3 bases are TGTGCCAGTAGTCCATCGACTGAAGCGAACACCGGGGAGCTGTTTTTT. It codes for CASSPSTEANTGELFF. Together with reference TRBV19 and TRBJ2-2, the CDR3 gives the full variable domain: DGGITQSPKYLFRKEGQNVTLSCEQNLNHDAMYWYRQDPGQGLRLIYYSQIVNDFQKGDIAEGYSVSREKKESFPLTVTSAQKNPTAFYLCASSPSTEANTGELFFGEGSRLTVL.

This clone was recorded once. The gene calls are TRBV9 and TRBJ1-6; D is uncertain. There are 15 residues in the CDR3. V lost 0 bases, J lost 6 bases, and 10 bases lay in between. Per germline, CDR1 SGDLS and CDR2 YYNGEE. In nucleotides, the CDR3 is TGTGCCAGCAGCGTAGGTGTGGCGGGTAATTCACCCCTCCACTTT. This gives the protein CASSVGVAGNSPLHF. Full variable domain (rest looked up from reference TRBV9 and TRBJ1-6): DSGVTQTPKHLITATGQRVTLRCSPRSGDLSVYWYQQSLDQGLQFLIQYYNGEERAKGNILERFSAQQFPDLHSELNLSSLELGDSALYFCASSVGVAGNSPLHFGNGTRLTVT.

V is TRBV30 and J is TRBJ1-2; D call uncertain. V was shortened by 0 bases and J by 8 bases, with 16 bases between the two germline ends. This CDR3 has 14 residues. CDR1 and CDR2 from the germline V gene are GTSNPN and SVGIG (reference sequence). The CDR3 sequence: CAWSVPGEMRGYTF. The CDR3 DNA is TGTGCCTGGAGTGTACCTGGCGAAATGCGGGGCTACACCTTC.

V usage is TRBV2 and J usage is TRBJ1-3, with TRBD1 identical over 7 bases. The CDR3 consists of 15 residues. V shed 8 bases and J 4 bases; nucleotides not matched to a gene: 11. CDR1 SNHLY and CDR2 FYNNEI come from the germline V gene. The CDR3 DNA reads as TGTGCCAGCGATAATTATCAGGACAGGGGAAACACCATATATTTT. Translation: CASDNYQDRGNTIYF.

V gene TRBV7-9 combines with J gene TRBJ1-6; TRBD1 might be the D (5 bases). The CDR3 has 16 residues. Germline V lookup: CDR1 SEHNR, CDR2 FQNEAQ (reference sequence). V was trimmed by 0 bases and J by 10 bases, leaving 16 bases between them. CDR3 nucleotides: TGTGCCAGCAGCTTAGCGCAACAGGACTTACTCTCACCCCTCCACTTT. This sequence encodes CASSLAQQDLLSPLHF.

The count of this clone is one. The chain couples TRBV6-4 to TRBJ2-2; 10 bases match TRBD2. V shed 5 bases and J 4 bases; nucleotides not matched to a gene: 4. The length of the CDR3 is 15 residues. From germline, CDR1 is MRHNA and CDR2 SNTAGT. The CDR3 nucleotides read TGTGCCAGCAGTCGGAGCGGGGGGGGCACCGGGGAGCTGTTTTTT. As protein: CASSRSGGGTGELFF.

The chain is built from TRBV4-1 and TRBJ1-4; 7 bases fit TRBD1. The length of the CDR3 is 14 residues. The J segment lost 8 bases and the V segment lost 0 bases, leaving 3 bases of the junction unmatched. Germline values: CDR1 MGHRA, CDR2 YSYEKL. In DNA, the CDR3 is TGCGCCAGCAGCCAAGAAAGGGGGCTGGAAAAACTGTTTTTT. This sequence encodes CASSQERGLEKLFF.

The chain uses TRBV30 and TRBJ2-1, with D unresolved. The germline V gene encodes CDR1 GTSNPN and CDR2 SVGIG (reference sequence). The CDR3 runs to 12 residues. Trimming cost V 0 bases and J 6 bases, with 6 bases left between them. The CDR3 DNA follows: TGTGCCTGGAGTGTCGGGCCCAATGAGCAGTTCTTC. Its protein is CAWSVGPNEQFF.

The table lists this clone with a few counts. The chain couples TRBV9 to TRBJ2-6, with D possibly matching TRBD1 (6 bases). CDR3 length equals 16 residues. CDR1 is SGDLS and CDR2 is YYNGEE in the germline V gene. Deletions cut 4 bases from V and 2 bases from J, with 13 bases between. This CDR3 is CASSPTPGAGANVLTF. The DNA for the CDR3 is TGTGCCAGCAGCCCCACCCCAGGGGCTGGGGCCAACGTCCTGACTTTC.

This chain links TRBV19 with TRBJ1-2; no reliable D call. CDR1 LNHDA and CDR2 SQIVND come from the germline V gene (reference sequence). The CDR3 is 13 residues long. Trimming stripped 10 bases from V and 4 bases from J, with 16 bases between. CDR3 nucleotide sequence: TGTGCCACTTCTAACGGGGAGGGCTATGGCTACACCTTC. This translates into CATSNGEGYGYTF.

This clone was observed a handful of times. The chain is built from TRBV7-9 and TRBJ1-2; D remains unclear. V lost 0 bases and J lost 4, with 12 bases in between. CDR1 is SEHNR and CDR2 is FQNEAQ in the germline V gene (reference sequence). The CDR3 contains 15 residues. The DNA for the CDR3 is TGTGCCAGCAGCTTAGCGCGGAGGTATGGCTATGGCTACACCTTC. It translates to CASSLARRYGYGYTF.